Listed below are T cell receptor beta chains from one sample, sequenced in a study of technical replicates of blood from several donors. Assay used: immunoSEQ multiplex PCR; TCRdb lists only in-frame clones, some missing. Here the sample spans about 80,000 clones, around 97% being singletons. The sequenced sample consisted of T cells isolated from PBMCs. Receptors originate from a human donor in good health. CDR3s include the opening cysteine and the closing phenylalanine or tryptophan. D genes are given only for firm matches. The size field is filled for only some rows; it gives once, few, many or a size class.

length	D	V	J	size	DNA	CDR3
15	NA	TRBV6-5	TRBJ1-1	NA	TGTGCCAGCAGTTACTCGGTCGGGGGGGACACTGAAGCTTTCTTT	CASSYSVGGDTEAFF
18	TRBD1	TRBV27	TRBJ1-5	NA	TGTGCCAGCAGTTCATGGGATGACACAGGGGGCGTTGGTCAGCCCCAGCATTTT	CASSSWDDTGGVGQPQHF
13	NA	TRBV6-1	TRBJ1-2	once	TGTGCCAGCAGGACAGGTGGACACTATGGCTACACCTTC	CASRTGGHYGYTF
14	NA	TRBV6-5	TRBJ1-2	NA	TGTGCCAGCCGAGGAGGGCCCGACAGCTATGGCTACACCTTC	CASRGGPDSYGYTF
16	TRBD2	TRBV19	TRBJ2-1	NA	TGTGCCAGTAGTATATTTTGGACTAGCGACTACAATGAGCAGTTCTTC	CASSIFWTSDYNEQFF
15	TRBD1	TRBV5-1	TRBJ1-1	NA	TGCGCCAGCAGCCCAGGGGACAGCGGTTACACTGAAGCTTTCTTT	CASSPGDSGYTEAFF
13	NA	TRBV19	TRBJ2-5	NA	TGTGCCAGTAGTTTCGCGGATCAAGAGACCCAGTACTTC	CASSFADQETQYF
15	TRBD1	TRBV6-5	TRBJ2-6	NA	TGTGCCAGCAGCCGACAGGGTCCCCTCTCTGGCGTCCTGACTTTC	CASSRQGPLSGVLTF
18	TRBD1	TRBV5-1	TRBJ2-1	NA	TGCGCCAGCAGCTTGGTGTGGGGACAGGGGAAGGCTTCCAATGAGCAGTTCTTC	CASSLVWGQGKASNEQFF
18	TRBD2	TRBV10-3	TRBJ2-1	NA	TGTGCCATCACCAAAGGACTAGCGGGGGGAAGCTCCTACAATGAGCAGTTCTTC	CAITKGLAGGSSYNEQFF
13	TRBD1	TRBV2	TRBJ2-1	NA	TGTGCCAGCAACCTGGACAGGGGTCATGAGCAGTTCTTC	CASNLDRGHEQFF
14	NA	TRBV5-1	TRBJ1-2	NA	TGCGCCAGCAGCTTGGAGCGCATCTCCGATGGCTACACCTTC	CASSLERISDGYTF
14	NA	TRBV5-1	TRBJ1-2	NA	TGCGCCAGCAGCTTGGGTGGGGGGGCGAATGGCTACACCTTC	CASSLGGGANGYTF
20	NA	TRBV12-5	TRBJ1-2	NA	TGTGCTAGTGGTTTGGCCCCTAAGGAGGGGGGGAATCCTCTATTGAGTGGCTACACCTTC	CASGLAPKEGGNPLLSGYTF
13	NA	TRBV7-9	TRBJ2-1	NA	TGTGCCAGCAGCTTAGACGGTTACAATGAGCAGTTCTTC	CASSLDGYNEQFF
16	NA	TRBV7-9	TRBJ2-3	NA	TGTGCCAGCAGCTTAGGACAGACCACTAGCACAGATACGCAGTATTTT	CASSLGQTTSTDTQYF
16	TRBD1	TRBV28	TRBJ2-7	NA	TGTGCCAGCGAGACGACGGGACAGGGAGTACCCTACGAGCAGTACTTC	CASETTGQGVPYEQYF
14	TRBD1	TRBV6-5	TRBJ2-7	NA	TGTGCCAGCAGTTACTCCACAGGGGGCAACGAGCAGTACTTC	CASSYSTGGNEQYF
13	NA	TRBV15	TRBJ2-3	NA	TGTGCCACCAGCAGAACAGACGGAGATACGCAGTATTTT	CATSRTDGDTQYF
16	NA	TRBV28	TRBJ2-3	NA	TGTGCCAGCAGTTTATGGACGACCCCGGCGGGAGATACGCAGTATTTT	CASSLWTTPAGDTQYF
18	NA	TRBV28	TRBJ1-1	NA	TGTGCCAGCACCTTTAGCGCGGGAATACTAGCGATGAACACTGAAGCTTTCTTT	CASTFSAGILAMNTEAFF
16	TRBD1	TRBV10-3	TRBJ1-5	NA	TGTGCCATCAGTGAGTCCCGACAGGGGAGCGATCAGCCCCAGCATTTT	CAISESRQGSDQPQHF
13	TRBD1	TRBV28	TRBJ2-7	NA	TGTGCCAGCAAGACAGGGGGACCCTACGAGCAGTACTTC	CASKTGGPYEQYF
16	TRBD1	TRBV27	TRBJ1-2	NA	TGTGCCAGCAGTACAAGGACAGGGCCCAGTTCTTATGGCTACACCTTC	CASSTRTGPSSYGYTF